The source of this TCR beta chain is a study of control samples from healthy donors and cancer patients. Data came from immunoSEQ multiplex PCR; TCRdb stores just in-frame clones and leaves some out. This table has roughly 190,000 clones, 91% appearing once. Germline assignment: CDR1 SGHTA and CDR2 FQGNSA. The CDR3 contains 16 residues. V gave up 5 bases and J gave up 1 base, with 15 bases separating them. V is TRBV7-2 and J is TRBJ2-4; D may be TRBD1 or TRBD2 (6 bases each). The TCR was taken from a man under 40 in good health. Sequenced material: blood. CDR3 protein: CASSTQGTRAKNIQYF. In DNA form, the CDR3 reads TGTGCCAGCAGCACTCAGGGGACTCGGGCCAAAAACATTCAGTACTTC. The variable domain in full, completed from reference TRBV7-2 and TRBJ2-4, reads GAGVSQSPSNKVTEKGKDVELRCDPISGHTALYWYRQSLGQGLEFLIYFQGNSAPDKSGLPSDRFSAERTGGSVSTLTIQRTQQEDSAVYLCASSTQGTRAKNIQYFGAGTRLSVL.